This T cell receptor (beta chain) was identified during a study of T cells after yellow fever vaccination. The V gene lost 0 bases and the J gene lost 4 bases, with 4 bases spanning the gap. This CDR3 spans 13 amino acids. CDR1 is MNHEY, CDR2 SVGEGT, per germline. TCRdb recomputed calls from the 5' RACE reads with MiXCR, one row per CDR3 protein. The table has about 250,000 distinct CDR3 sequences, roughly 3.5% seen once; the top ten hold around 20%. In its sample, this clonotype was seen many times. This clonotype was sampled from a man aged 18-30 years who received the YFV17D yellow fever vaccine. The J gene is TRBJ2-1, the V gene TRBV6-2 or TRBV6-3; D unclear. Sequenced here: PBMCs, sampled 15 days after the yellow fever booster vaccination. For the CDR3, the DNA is TGTGCCAGCAGTTACTCGGGGTACAATGAGCAGTTCTTC. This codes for CASSYSGYNEQFF.